Each of the 19 T cell receptor beta chains below was sequenced from the same sample in a study of blood T cell repertoires in COVID-19. Produced via immunoSEQ multiplex PCR; TCRdb's table is partial and in-frame only. Here the sample spans 52,000 or so clones, 82% being singletons. Source material: peripheral blood. Receptors were obtained from a human donor in a cohort sampled during active or convalescent COVID-19.

This chain uses TRBV2 with TRBJ1-3; D remains ambiguous. CDR1 and CDR2 (germline): SNHLY, FYNNEI. The CDR3 sequence is 13 residues long. Trimming stripped 6 bases from V and 4 bases from J, with 10 bases between. CDR3 amino acids: CASRPGGGNTIYF. In DNA form, the CDR3 reads TGTGCCAGCAGGCCGGGCGGGGGAAACACCATATATTTT.

This clone was seen only a few times. This chain joins TRBV7-9 and TRBJ2-7, with D perhaps TRBD1 (5 bases). Germline V CDR1 and CDR2: SEHNR, FQNEAQ (reference sequence). This CDR3 has 15 amino acids. Trimming stripped 0 bases from V and 1 base from J, with 10 bases between. For the CDR3, the DNA is TGTGCCAGCAGCTTAGCGCAGCCAGGGTCCTACGAGCAGTACTTC. Protein sequence: CASSLAQPGSYEQYF.

The chain links TRBV7-3 to TRBJ2-6; D unresolved. The CDR3 contains 15 residues. Germline loops: CDR1 SGHTA, CDR2 FQGTGA. The V and J ends lost 4 bases and 0 bases respectively, with 7 bases between them. CDR3 protein: CASSSPRSGANVLTF. The CDR3 DNA reads as TGTGCCAGCAGCTCCCCCCGCTCTGGGGCCAACGTCCTGACTTTC.

The chain employs TRBV20-1 and TRBJ2-5; 9 bases align to TRBD1. Germline V gene sequence: CDR1 DFQATT, CDR2 SNEGSKA (reference sequence). There are 11 residues in the CDR3. J was trimmed by 12 bases and V by 2 bases; bases with no gene match: 4. The CDR3 bases are TGCAGTGCTAGACCGGACAGGGGCGAGTACTTC. The encoded protein is CSARPDRGEYF.

The rearrangement links TRBV19 to TRBJ2-1, with D tentatively TRBD1 (5 bases). Between the trimmed V and J ends, which lost 3 bases and 0 bases, there was a span of 15 bases. Germline CDR1 reads LNHDA; CDR2 reads SQIVND (reference sequence). This CDR3 has 17 amino acids. The CDR3 DNA reads as TGTGCCAGTAGTATGGTTAGGGGAATTAGCTCCTACAATGAGCAGTTCTTC. It is translated as CASSMVRGISSYNEQFF.

The chain is built from TRBV6-2 or TRBV6-3 and TRBJ1-2, with 9 positions matching TRBD1. This CDR3 is 15 amino acids long. Germline assignment: CDR1 MNHEY and CDR2 SVGEGT. Unmatched junction bases numbered 11, after V lost 5 bases and J lost 7 bases. CDR3 amino acids: CASSSPGTGIGGYTF. CDR3 DNA: TGTGCCAGCAGTAGCCCCGGGACAGGGATAGGTGGCTACACCTTC.

The genes are TRBV21-1 and TRBJ1-4; the table calls TRBD1, which could not be checked here. TRBV21-1 is classified as a pseudogene. This CDR3 is built from 20 residues. CDR3 sequence reads: CASSKRATGGRAQTNEKLFF. The CDR3 DNA reads as TGTGCCAGCAGCAAACGGGCAACAGGGGGTAGAGCCCAAACTAATGAAAAACTGTTTTTT.

In this sample, this clone turned up once. The rearrangement links TRBV6-5 to TRBJ1-6, with D uncertain. CDR1 MNHEY and CDR2 SVGAGI come from the germline V gene. CDR3 size: 14 residues. V lost 5 bases, J lost 1 base, and 6 bases lay in between. For the CDR3, the DNA is TGTGCCAGCAGTCCGGGATCCTATAATTCACCCCTCCACTTT. The encoded protein is CASSPGSYNSPLHF.

The rearrangement links TRBV6-1 to TRBJ2-7; perhaps TRBD2 as D (7 bases). CDR3 size: 16 residues. The V gene lost 4 bases and the J gene lost 2 bases, with 18 bases spanning the gap. Germline-derived CDR1 and CDR2 are MNHNS and SASEGT. CDR3: CASSALGGRITYEQYF. CDR3 coding DNA: TGTGCCAGCAGTGCCCTCGGGGGGCGTATTACCTACGAGCAGTACTTC.

The chain joins TRBV12-3 or TRBV12-4 to TRBJ1-2, with D perhaps TRBD1 (6 bases). V lost 3 bases and J 7 bases, leaving 12 bases between the germline ends. The CDR3 extends over 13 amino acids. Written as DNA, the CDR3 is TGTGCCAGCAGTTTTGACAGGCGCTCTGGCTACACCTTC. The encoded protein is CASSFDRRSGYTF.

The gene calls are TRBV5-6 and TRBJ2-1; D is possibly TRBD1 (5 bases). The CDR3 covers 15 residues. In germline, CDR1 is SGHDT, CDR2 YYEEEE. V was cut by 0 bases and J by 5 bases, with 12 bases left in between. CDR3 DNA sequence: TGTGCCAGCAGCTTGGTACAGGTGTTTCACAATGAGCAGTTCTTC. Its translation is CASSLVQVFHNEQFF.

This clone was recorded only once. The genes are TRBV5-1 and TRBJ1-6; D perhaps matches TRBD1 (5 bases). V dropped 0 bases and J dropped 10 bases, with 14 bases sitting between them. This CDR3 is 15 amino acids long. Per the germline V gene, CDR1 is SGHRS and CDR2 is YFSETQ. The CDR3 protein is CASSLGGRVGSPLHF. The CDR3 DNA reads as TGCGCCAGCAGCTTGGGAGGCAGGGTGGGCTCACCCCTCCACTTT.

This clone was observed a single time. The V gene is TRBV6-4, the J gene TRBJ1-6; D perhaps matches TRBD1 (6 bases). The germline V gene has CDR1 MRHNA and CDR2 SNTAGT. Trimming cost V 2 bases and J 10 bases, with 12 bases left between them. The CDR3 loop spans 14 amino acids. CDR3 nucleotides: TGTGCCAGCAGTGACGAAAGGGGGAGCTCACCCCTCCACTTT. Amino acids: CASSDERGSSPLHF.

J is TRBJ2-7 and V is TRBV7-2; a possible D gene is TRBD2 (7 bases). The CDR3 has 13 residues. V dropped 8 bases and J dropped 0 bases, with 11 bases sitting between them. Germline V lookup: CDR1 SGHTA, CDR2 FQGNSA. For the CDR3, the DNA is TGTGCCAGCGGGCGGGGGCACTCCTACGAGCAGTACTTC. As protein: CASGRGHSYEQYF.

This rearrangement joins TRBV5-4 to TRBJ2-3, with 8 bases fitting TRBD2. The germline V gene encodes CDR1 SGHNT and CDR2 YYREEE (reference sequence). V gave up 1 base and J gave up 2 bases; unmatched junction bases: 6. There are 16 residues in the CDR3. This chain's CDR3 is CASSLRTGGPTDTQYF. CDR3 coding DNA: TGTGCCAGCAGCTTGAGAACGGGGGGGCCCACAGATACGCAGTATTTT.

The chain links TRBV14 to TRBJ2-7; possibly TRBD2 for D (6 bases). CDR1 SGHDN and CDR2 FVKESK come from the germline V gene. The CDR3 loop spans 16 amino acids. V dropped 1 base and J dropped 3 bases, with 16 bases sitting between them. The CDR3 DNA reads TGTGCCAGCAGCCAAGGACTTGGGGGGTTCCTCTACGAGCAGTACTTC. This codes for CASSQGLGGFLYEQYF.

This chain uses TRBV12-3 or TRBV12-4 with TRBJ1-2; the match to TRBD1 covers 8 bases. Trimming took 7 bases from V and 7 from J; bases not matched to a gene: 8. The CDR3 runs to 13 residues. CDR3 amino acids: CASTPDRVIGYTF. In nucleotides, the CDR3 is TGTGCCAGCACCCCGGACAGGGTAATTGGCTACACCTTC.

V and J are TRBV10-3 and TRBJ2-7, with 11 positions matching TRBD2. Germline V gene lookup returns CDR1 ENHRY and CDR2 SYGVKD. CDR3 size: 17 residues. The V segment lost 4 bases and the J segment 2 bases; nucleotides outside the gene matches: 10. The CDR3 coding sequence is TGTGCCATCAGTGGGCCCGACGGGACTAGCGGCACCTACGAGCAGTACTTC. Translated, it gives CAISGPDGTSGTYEQYF.

The V gene is TRBV5-1, the J gene TRBJ1-1, with 7 nucleotides matching TRBD1. The CDR3 runs 14 residues. Germline CDR1 and CDR2: SGHRS and YFSETQ. J gave up 2 bases and V 4 bases, and 5 bases lay outside the gene matches. CDR3 in DNA: TGCGCCAGCAGCCAAGGGACAGATAACACTGAAGCTTTCTTT. Its protein is CASSQGTDNTEAFF.